This TCR beta chain was retrieved from a study of CD8+ T cells in alopecia areata. Germline lookup yields CDR1 MGHDK and CDR2 SYGVNS. This CDR3 is built from 12 residues. Trimming took 1 base from V and 5 from J, leaving 5 bases between them. Points from the study as a whole: The study found that many expanded lesional clones persisted in scalp and blood during tofacitinib. Sequencing of scalp samples also captures resident alphabeta T cells of normal skin. Patients shared TCRs less clearly than mice did, possibly for HLA-related reasons.

RNA, once extracted, was reverse transcribed into cDNA for use as the sequencing template. Libraries were prepared by immunoSEQ multiplex PCR; TCRdb keeps only in-frame clonotypes and omits some of them. This table holds roughly 180,000 clones, around 51% found once. Details on this clone: Its antigen is not known.

The treatment: oral pan-JAK inhibitor, 5-10 mg twice daily. Those with alopecia areata gave lesional scalp punch biopsies and peripheral blood. The sequence was obtained from a human donor with alopecia areata. The sample was CD8+ T cells sorted from blood, taken around week 54, from a patient treated with tofacitinib. This chain uses TRBV25-1 with TRBJ1-1; no firm D call. CDR3 amino acids: CASSESRTEAFF. DNA for the CDR3: TGTGCCAGCAGTGAATCCCGTACTGAAGCTTTCTTT.